This TCR beta chain was captured in a study of T cells in Graves' hyperthyroidism and ophthalmopathy. TCR beta CDR3 regions were amplified from RNA. First-round RT-PCR with HTBI primers amplified the TCR CDR3 region. TCRdb redid the calling of the multiplex PCR reads with MiXCR, one entry per CDR3 protein. The sample yields about 250,000 distinct CDR3 sequences, around 15% seen once. This clonotype occurred many times. The antigen remains undetermined. Findings and limits, study-wide: Ophthalmopathy and stable hyperthyroidism were separated by a 13 V-J model.

Sequences were obtained from blood. The clonotype originates from a woman aged 45-60 years with Graves' hyperthyroidism that later progressed to Graves' ophthalmopathy.

The CDR3 bases are TGTGCCAGCAGCCCCGGACCAGGGGACACCACTGAAGCTTTCTTT. The encoded protein is CASSPGPGDTTEAFF. The chain uses TRBV5-6 and TRBJ1-1, with D perhaps matching TRBD1 (6 bases). This CDR3 has 15 amino acids. Trimming shortened V by 4 bases and J by 4 bases, and 17 bases separated the two germline ends. Germline V gene lookup returns CDR1 SGHDT and CDR2 YYEEEE.